This T cell receptor beta chain appears in the sequencing data of a study of T cell changes during pregnancy in multiple sclerosis (dated by TCRdb to 2018 to 2020). General notes on the study: Changes in the T cell repertoire over the course of pregnancy were examined in this study in women with multiple sclerosis.

In regard to this clone: Its antigen specificity is not known. The input lacks base qualities; no much larger clone sits a single base away.

CDR1 and CDR2, per the germline V gene (reference sequence), are LNHDA and SQIVND. The cysteine opens and the phenylalanine closes a CDR3 of 14 amino acids. The kept DNA is CDR3 alone, 42 bases in frame from the first base. Trimming takes 5 bases from V and 2 bases from J, and the germline ends sit 13 bases apart. Library creation used the immunoSEQ multiplex PCR assay. In TCRdb, the immuneACCESS table is reduced to in-frame sequences with V and J assigned. These tables do not hold every clone; where another copy was compared, an unresolved V gene accounts for under half, and the others remain unexplained. The sample table holds approximately 94,000 clones, of which about nine tenths were seen once. About 1.9% of the sample is in the top ten clones.

This clonotype originated in a female donor with multiple sclerosis, enrolled in a pregnancy study. The material sequenced was peripheral blood, taken after pregnancy. Recombination connected TRBV19 to TRBJ2-7; a tentative D match to TRBD2 spans 5 bases. This receptor carries the CDR3 CASSVSGYPYEQYF. In nucleotide form, the sequence is TGTGCCAGTAGTGTGAGCGGTTACCCCTACGAGCAGTACTTC.